What follows describes a single T cell receptor beta chain. No antigen is known for it. The sample comes from a study of cytomegalovirus exposure and HLA in healthy donors. CDR3 size: 15 residues. Germline V gene sequence: CDR1 SGHAT, CDR2 FQNNGV. The ends lost 3 bases at V and 3 bases at J; junction bases unmatched: 7. The study's findings and limits: Sequencing depth across donors, presence/absence analyses assumed, was roughly uniform.

PCR amplification relied on 60 Vbeta primers (plus 13 Jbeta primers). Per the original methods: Counted up in a later analysis, unique TCR beta chains came to some 75 million, with 9.5 million to 13 million shared. Profiling relied on immunoSEQ multiplex PCR, and the TCRdb table lists in-frame clones only, not all of them. Clonal size and the V and J genes are those of that table, whereas D and trimming came from the DNA. This table holds 150,000 to 200,000 clones, around 77% found once. The specimen was PBMCs. The chain uses TRBV11-2 and TRBJ2-5; 7 nucleotides agree with TRBD1. The clonotype was recovered from a woman in her thirties in good health and CMV-seropositive. The CDR3 loop reads CASSLGDRAKETQYF. As DNA, the CDR3 is TGTGCCAGCAGCTTGGGTGACAGGGCAAAAGAGACCCAGTACTTC.